This T cell receptor beta chain derives from a study of T cell responses to AZD1222 COVID-19 vaccine. In regard to this clone: Its target is not known.

Method: immunoSEQ multiplex PCR; TCRdb's copy keeps in-frame clones and lacks some. The sample includes 150,000 to 160,000 clones, roughly nine tenths of them seen just once. Study-wide findings and caveats: Dominant CD4 TCR responses targeted spike regions 160-218 and 743-854. The study identified only five to seven AZD1222 recipients as seropositive at baseline.

Sequences were derived from peripheral blood, sampled on day 0 of AZD1222 vaccination. This TCR was sampled from an adult in good health.

The chain's CDR3 is CAISVAPSSYEQYF. DNA of the CDR3: TGTGCCATCAGTGTGGCGCCGAGCTCCTACGAGCAGTACTTC. The rearrangement links TRBV10-3 to TRBJ2-7; D remains unclear. The CDR3 runs to 14 residues. Trimming took off 4 bases at V and 0 bases at J, with 10 bases between the two ends. Germline V gives CDR1 ENHRY, CDR2 SYGVKD.